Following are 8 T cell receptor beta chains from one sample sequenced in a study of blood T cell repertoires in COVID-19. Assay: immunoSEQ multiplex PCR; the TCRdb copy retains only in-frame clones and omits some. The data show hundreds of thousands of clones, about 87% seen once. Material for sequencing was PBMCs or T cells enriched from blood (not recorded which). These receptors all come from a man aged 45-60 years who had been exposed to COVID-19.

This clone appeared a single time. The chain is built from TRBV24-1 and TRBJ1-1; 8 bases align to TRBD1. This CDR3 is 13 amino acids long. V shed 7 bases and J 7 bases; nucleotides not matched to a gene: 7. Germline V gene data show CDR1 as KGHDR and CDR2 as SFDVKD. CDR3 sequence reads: CATRDNDRGEAFF. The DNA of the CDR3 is TGTGCCACCAGGGACAATGACAGGGGTGAAGCTTTCTTT.

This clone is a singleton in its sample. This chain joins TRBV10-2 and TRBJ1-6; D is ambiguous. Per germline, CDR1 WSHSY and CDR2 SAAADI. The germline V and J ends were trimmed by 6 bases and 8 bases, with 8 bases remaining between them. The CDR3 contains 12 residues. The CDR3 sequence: CASSPLDSPLHF. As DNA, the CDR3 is TGCGCCAGCAGCCCCTTAGATTCACCCCTCCACTTT.

Here the CDR3 DNA reads TGTGCCAGCAGTCTCCAGGCGGGACCAGTGCGCCAGCAGCAGTTCTTC. It encodes CASSLQAGPVRQQQFF. The chain has TRBV5-6 and TRBJ2-1; tentative D call: TRBD2 (6 bases). Deletions cut 5 bases from V and 11 bases from J, with 26 bases between. The CDR3 runs 16 residues. Germline V gene lookup returns CDR1 SGHDT and CDR2 YYEEEE.

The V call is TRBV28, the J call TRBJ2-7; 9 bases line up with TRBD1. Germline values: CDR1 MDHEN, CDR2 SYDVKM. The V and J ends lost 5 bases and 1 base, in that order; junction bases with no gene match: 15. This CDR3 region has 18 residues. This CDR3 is CASSRAPPLGTGSYEQYF. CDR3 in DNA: TGTGCCAGCAGTAGGGCCCCCCCGCTCGGGACAGGGTCCTACGAGCAGTACTTC.

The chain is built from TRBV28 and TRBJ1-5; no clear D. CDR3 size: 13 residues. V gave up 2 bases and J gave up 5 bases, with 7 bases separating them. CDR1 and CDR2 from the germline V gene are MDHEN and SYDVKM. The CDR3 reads CASSLRNYQPQHF. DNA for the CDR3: TGTGCCAGCAGTTTAAGAAACTATCAGCCCCAGCATTTT.

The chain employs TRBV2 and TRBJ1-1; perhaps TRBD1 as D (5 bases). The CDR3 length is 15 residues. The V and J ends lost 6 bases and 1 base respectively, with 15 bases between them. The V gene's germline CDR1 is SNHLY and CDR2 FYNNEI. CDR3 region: CASRPPAGGNTEAFF. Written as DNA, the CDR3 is TGTGCCAGCAGACCCCCAGCGGGGGGGAACACTGAAGCTTTCTTT.

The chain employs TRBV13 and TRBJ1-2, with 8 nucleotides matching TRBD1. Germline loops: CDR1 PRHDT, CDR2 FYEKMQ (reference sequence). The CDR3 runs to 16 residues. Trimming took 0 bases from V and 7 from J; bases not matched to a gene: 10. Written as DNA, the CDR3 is TGTGCCAGCAGCTTAGGCCTCAGGGGGCGGATGGTTGGCTACACCTTC. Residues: CASSLGLRGRMVGYTF. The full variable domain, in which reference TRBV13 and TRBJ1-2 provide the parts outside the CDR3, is AAGVIQSPRHLIKEKRETATLKCYPIPRHDTVYWYQQGPGQDPQFLISFYEKMQSDKGSIPDRFSAQQFSDYHSELNMSSLELGDSALYFCASSLGLRGRMVGYTFGSGTRLTVV.

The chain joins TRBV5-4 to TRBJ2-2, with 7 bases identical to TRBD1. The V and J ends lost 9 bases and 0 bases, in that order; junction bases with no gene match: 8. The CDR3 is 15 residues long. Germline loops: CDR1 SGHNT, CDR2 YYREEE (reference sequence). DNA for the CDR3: TGTGCCATCGCAAAAGACAGGGCGAACACCGGGGAGCTGTTTTTT. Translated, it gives CAIAKDRANTGELFF.